The 21 T cell receptor beta chains reported below all come from one sample, sequenced in a study of T cells in Graves' hyperthyroidism and ophthalmopathy. TCR beta CDR3 sequences were amplified from RNA transcripts. In the first-round RT-PCR of the TCR CDR3, the HTBI primer set was used. TCRdb used MiXCR to reprocess the multiplex PCR reads, holding one entry per CDR3 protein. This table holds approximately 58,000 distinct CDR3 sequences, just under 50% found once. Sequenced input: blood. The receptors shown here come from a woman aged 25 to 39 with Graves' ophthalmopathy.

This clonotype was seen repeatedly, ten times or more. J is TRBJ2-3 and V is TRBV4-1; 7 bases are shared with TRBD1. Germline lookup yields CDR1 MGHRA and CDR2 YSYEKL. The CDR3 extends over 15 amino acids. Unmatched junction bases numbered 2, after V lost 1 base and J lost 1 base. CDR3 nucleotides: TGCGCCAGCAGCCAAGGAGGGGGCCGCACAGATACGCAGTATTTT. Its translation is CASSQGGGRTDTQYF.

CDR3 nucleotide sequence: TGCAGCGTTGAATGGGTAGAGACCCAGTACTTC. This sequence encodes CSVEWVETQYF. This sequence joins TRBV29-1 and TRBJ2-5, with D unclear. The CDR3 covers 11 residues. CDR1 and CDR2 from the germline V gene are SQVTM and ANQGSEA. Trimming took off 2 bases at V and 4 bases at J, with 5 bases between the two ends.

Worth noting for this clonotype: This is likely a read error, given that the CDR3 carries no conserved phenylalanine or tryptophan at its end. V is TRBV11-2 and J is TRBJ1-1; the D is unclear. The V end was cut by 5 bases, the J end by 0 bases, with 7 bases between. Looked up from germline, CDR1 is SGHAT and CDR2 is FQNNGV. CDR3 length: 13 amino acids. The CDR3 coding sequence is TGTGCCAGCAGCCGGGAAATGAACACTGAAGCTTTCCTT. It is translated as CASSREMNTEAFL.

A single count supports this clonotype. The chain uses TRBV29-1 and TRBJ2-7; unclear D gene. This CDR3 is 13 amino acids long. The germline gives CDR1 SQVTM, CDR2 ANQGSEA. Here the CDR3 reads CQLTLRTTYEQYF. CDR3 DNA: TGCCAGCTCACTCTGCGAACTACCTACGAGCAGTACTTC.

This chain connects TRBV4-2 to TRBJ1-6; D possibly corresponds to TRBD1 (6 bases). The CDR3 contains 15 residues. V shed 3 bases and J shed 10 bases, with 16 bases lying between them. Germline CDR1 is LGHNA and CDR2 is YNFKEQ. The CDR3 sequence is CASSHDTGGGSPLHF. CDR3 nucleotides: TGTGCCAGCAGCCACGATACCGGGGGCGGGTCACCCCTCCACTTT.

Only one count was recorded for this clonotype. The chain employs TRBV28 and TRBJ2-7; 10 bases map to TRBD2. Losses at the gene ends were 7 bases for V and 6 bases for J; bases not matched to a gene: 3. The CDR3 consists of 12 residues. The germline CDR1 and CDR2 sequences are MDHEN and SYDVKM. CDR3 residues: CASKAGGSEQYF. The CDR3 bases are TGTGCCAGCAAAGCGGGAGGGAGCGAGCAGTACTTC.

By share, this clonotype ranks as medium-sized (0.01 to 0.1%). The chain combines TRBV29-1 with TRBJ2-3; the match to TRBD2 covers 8 bases. The V and J ends lost 7 bases and 0 bases, in that order; junction bases with no gene match: 6. This CDR3 comprises 14 residues. The germline CDR1 and CDR2 sequences are SQVTM and ANQGSEA. The chain's CDR3 is CSAIAGFSTDTQYF. CDR3 DNA sequence: TGCAGCGCCATAGCGGGATTTAGCACAGATACGCAGTATTTT.

This clonotype occurred many times. CDR3 loop: CASSTPWQGTSYEQYF. Written as DNA, the CDR3 is TGTGCCAGCAGCACCCCTTGGCAGGGGACTTCCTACGAGCAGTACTTC. The genes are TRBV9 and TRBJ2-7; the D gene could be TRBD1 or TRBD2 (6 bases each). Germline V gene data show CDR1 as SGDLS and CDR2 as YYNGEE. The CDR3 is 16 amino acids. The ends were cut back, 4 bases at V and 1 base at J, with 18 bases in the middle. Looking up the rest from reference TRBV9 and TRBJ2-7 gives the full variable domain: DSGVTQTPKHLITATGQRVTLRCSPRSGDLSVYWYQQSLDQGLQFLIQYYNGEERAKGNILERFSAQQFPDLHSELNLSSLELGDSALYFCASSTPWQGTSYEQYFGPGTRLTVT.

V and J are TRBV7-7 and TRBJ2-5; 7 positions agree with TRBD1. This CDR3 comprises 11 residues. CDR1 is SSHAT, CDR2 FNYEAQ, per germline (reference sequence). The CDR3 is CAYRGQETQYF. Written as DNA, the CDR3 is TGTGCTTACAGGGGCCAAGAGACCCAGTACTTC.

This clonotype appeared many times. The rearrangement uses TRBV7-9 and TRBJ1-4, with D possibly TRBD1 on 5 matching bases. Germline CDR1 SEHNR, CDR2 FQNEAQ (reference sequence). CDR3 length equals 12 residues. Trimming removed 4 bases from V and 7 bases from J, with 7 bases in between. This CDR3 is CASSWGGEKLFF. In DNA form, the CDR3 reads TGTGCCAGCAGCTGGGGGGGTGAAAAACTGTTTTTT.

The V and J genes are TRBV20-1 and TRBJ1-1, with TRBD1 matching over 7 bases. Unmatched junction bases numbered 9, after V lost 7 bases and J lost 4 bases. Germline-derived CDR1 and CDR2 are DFQATT and SNEGSKA (reference sequence). The CDR3 is 13 amino acids. The CDR3 DNA follows: TGCAGTGTCAGGGGGGGATCGGGCACTGAAGCTTTCTTT. This translates into CSVRGGSGTEAFF.

This clonotype was counted many times. V usage is TRBV11-3 and J usage is TRBJ2-2; maybe TRBD1 (6 bases). Per the germline V gene, CDR1 is SGHNT and CDR2 is YENEEA. V dropped 4 bases and J dropped 2 bases, with 11 bases sitting between them. This CDR3 is 15 amino acids long. The CDR3 here is CASSSDRKNTGELFF. The CDR3 nucleotides are TGTGCCAGCAGCTCGGACAGAAAAAACACCGGGGAGCTGTTTTTT.

In this sample, this clonotype turned up many times. The V gene is TRBV12-5, the J gene TRBJ1-1, with TRBD1 matching 11 bases. The CDR3 runs 15 residues. V lost 5 bases and J lost 0; bases outside the gene matches: 2. CDR1 is LGHNT, CDR2 FRNRAP, per germline. CDR3 region: CASGRDRGLNTEAFF. The CDR3 region has the DNA TGTGCTAGTGGTAGGGACAGGGGGTTGAACACTGAAGCTTTCTTT.

This clonotype was recorded many times. The V and J genes are TRBV16 and TRBJ2-7; D not certain. The CDR3 runs 14 residues. V lost 3 bases and J 7 bases, leaving 16 bases between the germline ends. From germline, CDR1 is KGHSY and CDR2 FQNENV. The CDR3 nucleotides read TGTGCCAGCAGCCACACGACACAAGTGTCGGAGCAGTACTTC. The encoded protein is CASSHTTQVSEQYF.

By sample fraction, this clonotype is medium-sized. The rearrangement uses TRBV2 and TRBJ2-7; a weak D match, TRBD1 (5 bases). Germline loops: CDR1 SNHLY, CDR2 FYNNEI. The germline V and J ends were trimmed by 7 bases and 3 bases, with 10 bases remaining between them. The length of the CDR3 is 12 residues. Here the CDR3 DNA reads TGTGCCAGCAACCCAAGGGGCTACGAGCAGTACTTC. Translation gives CASNPRGYEQYF.

This clonotype was recorded at least ten times. One junction end does not reproduce the germline sequence, and a read error may be involved. The genes are TRBV12-3 or TRBV12-4 and TRBJ2-7; D is perhaps TRBD2 (5 bases). The CDR3 runs 16 residues. CDR3 residues: CASTLARGLSAYEQYF. CDR3 in DNA: TGTGCCAGCACTTTAGCTCGAGGACTGAGCGCCTACGAGCAGTACTTC.

This clonotype was detected many times. This chain connects TRBV28 to TRBJ1-5; no clear D gene. Germline CDR1 MDHEN, CDR2 SYDVKM. The germline V and J ends were trimmed by 4 bases and 2 bases, with 3 bases remaining between them. This CDR3 has 12 residues. CDR3 in DNA: TGTGCCAGCAGTTCCGGCAATCAGCCCCAGCATTTT. It is translated as CASSSGNQPQHF.

This chain links TRBV25-1 with TRBJ1-2; D remains unclear. CDR3 length equals 13 residues. Germline CDR1 and CDR2: MGHDK and SYGVNS. V was pared by 1 base and J by 7 bases, with 10 bases between. CDR3 amino acids: CASSEFSGRGYTF. The CDR3 DNA reads TGTGCCAGCAGTGAATTTTCAGGCCGTGGCTACACCTTC.

The chain is built from TRBV20-1 and TRBJ1-5; possible D gene TRBD1, 6 bases. Trimming left V 5 bases short and J 6 bases short, with 17 bases between. CDR3 length: 14 residues. Germline loops: CDR1 DFQATT, CDR2 SNEGSKA (reference sequence). CDR3 coding DNA: TGCAGTGCTCCCCCTGGGGCAGGGGTTCAGCCCCAGCATTTT. Residues: CSAPPGAGVQPQHF.

Of note for this clonotype: The conserved final phenylalanine or tryptophan is absent from the CDR3, which likely points to a read error. The CDR3 spells CSAREAQANTEAFC. The CDR3 nucleotides read TGCAGTGCTAGAGAGGCCCAGGCAAACACTGAAGCTTTCTGT. This sequence joins TRBV20-1 and TRBJ1-1; D not certain. Looked up from germline, CDR1 is DFQATT and CDR2 is SNEGSKA (reference sequence). The V end lost 0 bases, the J end lost 2 bases, and 10 bases lay between the germline ends. The CDR3 runs to 14 residues.

This chain links TRBV7-2 with TRBJ1-6, with D uncertain. Germline V gene sequence: CDR1 SGHTA, CDR2 FQGNSA. This CDR3 is built from 14 residues. Between the trimmed V and J ends, which lost 5 bases and 7 bases, there was a span of 12 bases. Here the CDR3 DNA reads TGTGCCAGCAGCCTACTACACGGGAATTCACCCCTCCACTTT. It codes for CASSLLHGNSPLHF.